Following are 32 T cell receptor beta chains from one sample sequenced in a study of cytomegalovirus exposure and HLA in healthy donors (dated 2017 in TCRdb). The library was built by means of the immunoSEQ multiplex PCR assay. For the multiplex PCR, a mixture combining 60 forward primers for TCR Vbeta segments and 13 reverse primers for TCR Jbeta segments was used. TCRdb obtained this table from immuneACCESS and retained in-frame rearrangements with V and J assigned. These tables miss some clones; where compared with another copy, unresolved V genes account for less than half of the shortfall, and the remainder is unexplained. This sample comprises over 75,000 clones, about three quarters of them detected only once. Together, the top ten hold approximately 15% of the sample. The sequenced sample was PBMCs. The receptors were sampled from a man aged 55-75 years in good health and CMV-seropositive.

This chain links TRBV7-2 with TRBJ1-4, with a weak D call TRBD1 (5 bases). CDR1 SGHTA and CDR2 FQGNSA come from the germline V gene. The CDR3 extends over 14 amino acids. Trimming took off 3 bases at V and 8 bases at J, with 13 bases between the two ends. The CDR3 spells CASSLGGTGEKLFF. In DNA form, the CDR3 reads TGTGCCAGCAGCTTGGGGGGAACGGGCGAAAAACTGTTTTTT.

This sequence joins TRBV19 and TRBJ1-2, with 7 bases matching TRBD1. There are 14 residues in the CDR3. Germline loops: CDR1 LNHDA, CDR2 SQIVND (reference sequence). The trim removed 4 bases at V and 5 bases at J, leaving 7 bases unmatched. This chain's CDR3 is CASSSGTVPYGYTF. The CDR3 DNA reads as TGTGCCAGTAGTAGCGGGACAGTTCCTTATGGCTACACCTTC.

The gene calls are TRBV5-4 and TRBJ1-1, with 8 bases fitting TRBD1. The trim removed 2 bases at V and 8 bases at J, leaving 11 bases unmatched. Germline CDR1 and CDR2: SGHNT and YYREEE (reference sequence). This CDR3 is 15 amino acids long. CDR3 sequence: CASSFTLQGVYEAFF. In DNA form, the CDR3 reads TGTGCCAGCAGCTTCACATTACAGGGGGTGTACGAAGCTTTCTTT.

CDR3 in DNA: TGCAGCGTTGGGGACAGGCACACCGGGGAGCTGTTTTTT. This encodes CSVGDRHTGELFF. The chain links TRBV29-1 to TRBJ2-2; TRBD1 matches at 8 bases. The CDR3 extends over 13 amino acids. V shed 4 bases, J shed 3 bases, and the junction held 1 base outside the gene matches. Germline V gene lookup returns CDR1 SQVTM and CDR2 ANQGSEA.

V is TRBV28 and J is TRBJ1-6; D unresolved. V was clipped by 7 bases and J by 9 bases, with 16 bases between them. The CDR3 extends over 14 amino acids. Germline CDR1 MDHEN, CDR2 SYDVKM. The CDR3 loop reads CASNPDNLVSPLHF. CDR3 DNA sequence: TGTGCCAGCAACCCCGACAATCTGGTTTCACCCCTCCACTTT.

J is TRBJ1-1 and V is TRBV6-5; 7 positions agree with TRBD1. Trimming took 8 bases from V and 4 from J; bases not matched to a gene: 1. Germline V CDR1 and CDR2: MNHEY, SVGAGI. The CDR3 is 11 amino acids. The CDR3 DNA reads TGTGCCAGCTACAGGGGCACTGAAGCTTTCTTT. This translates into CASYRGTEAFF.

The rearrangement uses TRBV27 and TRBJ2-3; D is uncertain. V was trimmed by 5 bases and J by 6 bases, leaving 15 bases between them. Germline V lookup: CDR1 MNHEY, CDR2 SMNVEV (reference sequence). The CDR3 runs to 14 residues. DNA for the CDR3: TGTGCCAGCAGTCTCCTCGGCCGAGCGGATACGCAGTATTTT. Residues: CASSLLGRADTQYF.

J is TRBJ2-2 and V is TRBV6-1; 10 nucleotides line up with TRBD2. The ends lost 3 bases at V and 6 bases at J; junction bases unmatched: 7. Per germline, CDR1 MNHNS and CDR2 SASEGT. The CDR3 consists of 16 residues. For the CDR3, the DNA is TGTGCCAGCAGTGACCCCCTAGCGGGGGTTGCCGGGGAGCTGTTTTTT. Its translation: CASSDPLAGVAGELFF.

The rearrangement links TRBV18 to TRBJ2-2; 9 bases line up with TRBD1. The CDR3 is 16 residues long. The trim removed 1 base at V and 7 bases at J, leaving 7 bases unmatched. CDR1 and CDR2 (germline): KGHSH, LQKENI. CDR3 nucleotide sequence: TGTGCCAGCTCACCACGCCCAGGACAGGGGTTCGGGGAGCTGTTTTTT. It specifies CASSPRPGQGFGELFF.

The CDR3 bases are TGCGCCAGCTATAGCGGGGCATCCTACAATGAGCAGTTCTTC. Translating it yields CASYSGASYNEQFF. The gene calls are TRBV5-1 and TRBJ2-1; 8 bases fit TRBD2. The ends lost 7 bases at V and 1 base at J; junction bases unmatched: 4. The CDR3 runs 14 residues. The V gene's germline CDR1 is SGHRS and CDR2 YFSETQ.

This clone showed up just once. The rearrangement links TRBV7-9 to TRBJ2-5, with a possible D match to TRBD2 (6 bases). The CDR3 runs to 14 residues. Per germline, CDR1 SEHNR and CDR2 FQNEAQ (reference sequence). Trimming shortened V by 3 bases and J by 2 bases, and 10 bases separated the two germline ends. Here the CDR3 reads CASSLWGTQETQYF. As DNA, the CDR3 is TGTGCCAGCAGCTTGTGGGGGACTCAAGAGACCCAGTACTTC.

The chain has TRBV28 and TRBJ2-3; D possibly corresponds to TRBD2 (6 bases). Germline lookup yields CDR1 MDHEN and CDR2 SYDVKM. The V and J ends lost 6 bases and 2 bases respectively, with 15 bases between them. The length of the CDR3 is 15 residues. The CDR3 here is CASRHLEGITDTQYF. The CDR3 DNA reads as TGTGCCAGCAGGCACCTGGAGGGGATCACAGATACGCAGTATTTT.

CDR3: CASGLQGYGYTF. CDR3 DNA sequence: TGTGCCAGCGGGTTACAGGGTTACGGCTACACCTTC. The chain has TRBV6-5 and TRBJ1-2; the D gene is possibly TRBD1 (6 bases). The V end was cut by 8 bases, the J end by 8 bases, with 15 bases between. Germline-derived CDR1 and CDR2 are MNHEY and SVGAGI. This CDR3 is built from 12 residues.

The V gene is TRBV10-3, the J gene TRBJ2-6, with 8 nucleotides matching TRBD2. V was clipped by 8 bases and J by 0 bases; unmatched bases: 6. The CDR3 sequence is 16 residues long. Germline CDR1 is ENHRY and CDR2 is SYGVKD. The CDR3 coding sequence is TGTGCCATCCCGGGGGGGGCCCTCTCTGGGGCCAACGTCCTGACTTTC. Protein: CAIPGGALSGANVLTF.

This clone was counted once. The V and J genes are TRBV19 and TRBJ2-6, with 7 bases lining up with TRBD2. V shed 5 bases and J 0 bases; nucleotides not matched to a gene: 4. The CDR3 is 16 residues long. Germline lookup yields CDR1 LNHDA and CDR2 SQIVND (reference sequence). The CDR3 sequence is CASSRREGSGANVLTF. CDR3 nucleotides: TGTGCCAGTAGTCGCAGGGAGGGCTCTGGGGCCAACGTCCTGACTTTC.

V and J are TRBV27 and TRBJ2-7, with D possibly matching TRBD2 (6 bases). Germline V gene lookup returns CDR1 MNHEY and CDR2 SMNVEV (reference sequence). The CDR3 covers 16 residues. Trimming took 7 bases from V and 1 from J, leaving 20 bases between them. The CDR3 coding sequence is TGTGCCAGCACCGATGTCGGCGGGGTTGGTTCCTACGAGCAGTACTTC. It codes for CASTDVGGVGSYEQYF.

A word on this clone: Other DNA sequences in this sample translate to the same CDR3. The chain recombines TRBV27 with TRBJ2-7; 7 bases map to TRBD1. This CDR3 comprises 13 residues. V trimming: 6 bases; J trimming: 0 bases; junction bases outside the gene matches: 2. CDR1 MNHEY and CDR2 SMNVEV come from the germline V gene (reference sequence). CDR3 in amino acids: CASRRQGSYEQYF. The CDR3 DNA reads as TGTGCCAGCAGACGACAGGGCTCCTACGAGCAGTACTTC.

V is TRBV7-3 and J is TRBJ2-5; D is undetermined. V was shortened by 3 bases and J by 2 bases, with 10 bases between the two germline ends. There are 14 residues in the CDR3. Germline V lookup: CDR1 SGHTA, CDR2 FQGTGA. CDR3 sequence reads: CASSFSPGQETQYF. CDR3 DNA sequence: TGTGCCAGCAGCTTTTCCCCCGGGCAAGAGACCCAGTACTTC.

The chain has TRBV5-1 and TRBJ2-5; possibly TRBD1 for D (6 bases). CDR3 length equals 19 residues. V lost 2 bases and J lost 1, with 24 bases in between. Germline CDR1 is SGHRS and CDR2 is YFSETQ. CDR3 DNA sequence: TGCGCCAGCAGCTTTCGCCCCCTTGGGGGTGGGGGCCTCCAAGAGACCCAGTACTTC. Its protein product is CASSFRPLGGGGLQETQYF.

The gene calls are TRBV21-1 and TRBJ2-1; the table assigns TRBD2, which was not confirmed against the DNA. TRBV21-1 is noted as a pseudogene. This CDR3 has 18 amino acids. The chain's CDR3 is CASSKGKIAGQTYNEQFF. In DNA form, the CDR3 reads TGTGCCAGCAGCAAAGGGAAAATAGCGGGGCAGACGTATAATGAGCAGTTCTTC.

As DNA, the CDR3 is TGTGCCATCAGTGAAACAGGGGGAGGCGAGCAGTACTTC. Its translation: CAISETGGGEQYF. This chain connects TRBV10-3 to TRBJ2-7; 8 bases are a match to TRBD1. The CDR3 is 13 residues long. V was pared by 3 bases and J by 6 bases, with 4 bases of the junction left unmatched. CDR1 is ENHRY, CDR2 SYGVKD, per germline.

This clone was recorded a few times. The chain uses TRBV6-5 and TRBJ2-7; D not resolved. Per the germline V gene, CDR1 is MNHEY and CDR2 is SVGAGI. V was clipped by 5 bases and J by 0 bases, with 8 bases between them. The CDR3 has 13 amino acids. The CDR3 loop is CASSVESSYEQYF. CDR3 bases: TGTGCCAGCAGTGTAGAAAGCTCCTACGAGCAGTACTTC.

The rearrangement links TRBV19 to TRBJ2-7, with D perhaps matching TRBD2 (7 bases). The CDR3 runs 19 residues. Germline V CDR1 and CDR2: LNHDA, SQIVND (reference sequence). Trimming removed 1 base at V and 3 bases at J, with 25 bases between. The CDR3 DNA follows: TGTGCCAGTAGTATAGTGGCAGGGGAGGCAGCGGGGACCCTCTACGAGCAGTACTTC. This encodes CASSIVAGEAAGTLYEQYF. Drawing the rest from reference TRBV19 and TRBJ2-7, the complete variable domain is DGGITQSPKYLFRKEGQNVTLSCEQNLNHDAMYWYRQDPGQGLRLIYYSQIVNDFQKGDIAEGYSVSREKKESFPLTVTSAQKNPTAFYLCASSIVAGEAAGTLYEQYFGPGTRLTVT.

The chain is built from TRBV11-2 and TRBJ1-6; D perhaps matches TRBD1 (5 bases). CDR1 is SGHAT, CDR2 FQNNGV, per germline. The V and J ends lost 5 bases and 6 bases respectively, with 20 bases between them. The CDR3 contains 17 residues. CDR3 region: CASSALQGRVGNSPLHF. The CDR3 nucleotides read TGTGCCAGCAGCGCCCTCCAGGGAAGAGTTGGTAATTCACCCCTCCACTTT.

This chain links TRBV7-6 with TRBJ2-3; a possible D gene is TRBD1 (5 bases). Looked up from germline, CDR1 is SGHVS and CDR2 is FNYEAQ. V lost 2 bases and J lost 0, with 15 bases in between. There are 17 residues in the CDR3. The CDR3 coding sequence is TGTGCCAGCAGCTTAAGGGCAGGGCTTATTAGCACAGATACGCAGTATTTT. Protein sequence: CASSLRAGLISTDTQYF.

The rearrangement links TRBV5-5 to TRBJ1-1, with TRBD1 as a possible D gene (5 bases). This CDR3 comprises 15 residues. CDR1 is SGHKS and CDR2 is YYEKEE in the germline V gene (reference sequence). Trimming pared 3 bases from V and 2 bases from J, leaving 14 bases between. The CDR3 sequence is CASSSRDSLNTEAFF. CDR3 DNA sequence: TGTGCCAGCAGCTCACGGGACTCCTTAAACACTGAAGCTTTCTTT.

V gene TRBV28 combines with J gene TRBJ2-3, with TRBD2 matching 14 bases. CDR1 is MDHEN and CDR2 is SYDVKM in the germline V gene. CDR3 size: 15 residues. J was trimmed by 5 bases and V by 6 bases; bases with no gene match: 4. The CDR3 DNA sequence: TGTGCCAGCAGCCCAGGACTAGCGGGGGGAGATACGCAGTATTTT. Its protein product is CASSPGLAGGDTQYF.

This chain links TRBV18 with TRBJ1-5; TRBD1 aligns across 7 bases. V lost 4 bases to trimming and J lost 6 bases; unmatched junction nucleotides: 9. In germline, CDR1 is KGHSH, CDR2 LQKENI. The CDR3 has 15 residues. For the CDR3, the DNA is TGTGCCAGCTCACGTGAGACAGGGTTTGGTCAGCCCCAGCATTTT. Its translation: CASSRETGFGQPQHF.

The gene calls are TRBV6-1 and TRBJ2-5; no firm D call. The J call may be in error: the DNA end matches TRBJ2-7 better. The CDR3 is 11 amino acids. Germline CDR1 reads MNHNS; CDR2 reads SASEGT. The CDR3 reads CASSNSYEQYF. The CDR3 DNA follows: TGTGCCAGCAGTAACTCCTACGAGCAGTACTTC.

This chain uses TRBV27 with TRBJ2-7, with 7 bases that match TRBD1. Germline trimming cut 3 bases from V and 2 bases from J; bases unmatched to any gene: 7. The CDR3 is 15 amino acids. Per the germline V gene, CDR1 is MNHEY and CDR2 is SMNVEV (reference sequence). DNA for the CDR3: TGTGCCAGCAGTTTGCTCGGGACAGTCGCCTACGAGCAGTACTTC. The encoded protein is CASSLLGTVAYEQYF.

In nucleotides, the CDR3 is TGTGCCAGCAGCCTCTCCGGGACAGGGGGACCCGGCGAGCAGTTCTTC. Translated, it gives CASSLSGTGGPGEQFF. The V and J genes are TRBV7-3 and TRBJ2-1; 11 nucleotides match TRBD1. Germline lookup yields CDR1 SGHTA and CDR2 FQGTGA. The CDR3 is 16 amino acids. V was pared by 5 bases and J by 10 bases, with 13 bases of the junction left unmatched.

The V and J genes are TRBV7-2 and TRBJ2-7; 7 nucleotides line up with TRBD1. The CDR3 covers 15 residues. CDR1 and CDR2 (germline): SGHTA, FQGNSA. V lost 5 bases, J lost 3 bases, and 10 bases stayed unmatched. This CDR3 is CASSQSLAGGYEQYF. The CDR3 nucleotides read TGTGCCAGCAGCCAGTCCTTGGCAGGGGGCTACGAGCAGTACTTC.